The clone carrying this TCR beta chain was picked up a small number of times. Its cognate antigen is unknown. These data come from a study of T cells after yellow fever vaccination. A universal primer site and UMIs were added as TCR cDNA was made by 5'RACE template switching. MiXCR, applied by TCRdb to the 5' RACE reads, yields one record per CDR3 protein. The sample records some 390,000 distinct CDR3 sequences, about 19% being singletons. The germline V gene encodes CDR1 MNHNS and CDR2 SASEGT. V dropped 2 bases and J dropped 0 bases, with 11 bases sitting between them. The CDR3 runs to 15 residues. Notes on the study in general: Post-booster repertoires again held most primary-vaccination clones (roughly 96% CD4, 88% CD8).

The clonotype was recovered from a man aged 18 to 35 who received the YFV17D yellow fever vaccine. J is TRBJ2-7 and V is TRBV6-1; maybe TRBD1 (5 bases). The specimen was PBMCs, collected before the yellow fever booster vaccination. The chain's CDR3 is CASSELTVSSYEQYF. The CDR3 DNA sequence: TGTGCCAGCAGTGAATTGACAGTTAGCTCCTACGAGCAGTACTTC.